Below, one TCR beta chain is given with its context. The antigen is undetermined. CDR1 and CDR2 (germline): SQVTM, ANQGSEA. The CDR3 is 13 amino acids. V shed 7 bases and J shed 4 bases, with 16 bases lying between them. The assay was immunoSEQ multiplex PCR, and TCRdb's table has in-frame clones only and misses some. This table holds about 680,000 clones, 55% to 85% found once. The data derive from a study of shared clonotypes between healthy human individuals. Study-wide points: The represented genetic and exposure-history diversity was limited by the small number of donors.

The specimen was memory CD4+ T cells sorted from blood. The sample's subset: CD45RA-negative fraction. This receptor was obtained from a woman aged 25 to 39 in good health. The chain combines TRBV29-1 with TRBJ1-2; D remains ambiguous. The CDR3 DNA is TGCAGCGCGTGGGAGTGGGGAAGCTATGGCTACACCTTC. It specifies CSAWEWGSYGYTF.